This TCR beta chain was identified in a study of T cells after yellow fever vaccination. Study findings and constraints: Once the booster was given, most primary-vaccination clones reappeared, at 95% to 97% for CD4 and more than 85% for CD8.

This clonotype has ten or more counts. The antigen is unknown. A 5'RACE template-switching step, the method used to make TCR cDNA, added a universal primer site and UMIs. TCRdb reanalysed the 5' RACE reads using MiXCR and keeps one entry per CDR3 protein. Among 250,000 or so distinct CDR3 sequences listed, roughly 3.5% were seen once. The CDR3 sequence is 17 residues long. V gave up 5 bases and J gave up 7 bases; unmatched junction bases: 9. The V gene's germline CDR1 is SEHNR and CDR2 FQNEAQ (reference sequence). The source was PBMCs, collected 15 days after the yellow fever booster vaccination. This clonotype was obtained from a young man who received the YFV17D yellow fever vaccine. This chain links TRBV7-9 with TRBJ2-2, with 14 bases that match TRBD2. CDR3 sequence reads: CASSPGLAGGLDGELFF. The CDR3 DNA follows: TGTGCCAGCAGCCCCGGACTAGCGGGGGGATTGGACGGGGAGCTGTTTTTT.